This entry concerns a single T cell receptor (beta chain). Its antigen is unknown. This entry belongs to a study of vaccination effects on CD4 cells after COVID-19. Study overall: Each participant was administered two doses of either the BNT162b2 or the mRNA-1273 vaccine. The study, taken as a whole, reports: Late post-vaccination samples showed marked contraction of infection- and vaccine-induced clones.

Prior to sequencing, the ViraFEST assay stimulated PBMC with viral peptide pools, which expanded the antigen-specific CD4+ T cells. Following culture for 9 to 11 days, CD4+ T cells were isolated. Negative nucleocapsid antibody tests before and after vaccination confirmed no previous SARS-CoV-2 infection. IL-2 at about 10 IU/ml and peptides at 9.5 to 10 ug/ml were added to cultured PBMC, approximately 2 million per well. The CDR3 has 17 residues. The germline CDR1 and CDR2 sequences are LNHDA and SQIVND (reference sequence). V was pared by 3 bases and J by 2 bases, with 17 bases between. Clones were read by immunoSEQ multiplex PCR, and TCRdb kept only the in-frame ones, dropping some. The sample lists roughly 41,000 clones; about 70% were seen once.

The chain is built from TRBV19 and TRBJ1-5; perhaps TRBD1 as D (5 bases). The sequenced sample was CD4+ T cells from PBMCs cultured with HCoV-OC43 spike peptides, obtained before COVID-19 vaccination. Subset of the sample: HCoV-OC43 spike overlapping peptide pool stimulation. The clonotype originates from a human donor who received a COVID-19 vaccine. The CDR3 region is CASSMYPQGSGNQPQHF. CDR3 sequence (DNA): TGTGCCAGTAGTATGTACCCCCAGGGTTCTGGCAATCAGCCCCAGCATTTT.